This TCR beta chain appears in the sequencing data of a study of cytomegalovirus exposure and HLA in healthy donors. The PCR employed 60 Vbeta primers together with 13 Jbeta primers. Assay: immunoSEQ multiplex PCR; the TCRdb copy retains only in-frame clones and omits some. The table includes around 120,000 clones, 74% detected once. This CDR3 is 17 amino acids long. V was cut by 0 bases and J by 0 bases, with 13 bases left in between. From germline, CDR1 is SGDLS and CDR2 YYNGEE. Sequencing was performed on PBMCs. This clonotype was obtained from a middle-aged man in good health and CMV-seropositive. This chain links TRBV9 with TRBJ1-5; D may be TRBD1 (5 bases). CDR3 in amino acids: CASSVGGARDSNQPQHF. The CDR3 bases are TGTGCCAGCAGCGTAGGTGGGGCAAGGGATAGCAATCAGCCCCAGCATTTT.